The rows below give T cell receptor beta chains drawn from one sample of a study of T-cell memory formation after mild COVID-19. MiXCR, applied by TCRdb to the 5' RACE reads, yields one record per CDR3 protein. In the table there are 150,000 or so distinct CDR3 sequences, less than 25% of which are singletons. The sequenced material came from PBMCs or a T cell subset sorted from them (not recorded which). The receptors were gathered from an adult woman who had mild COVID-19 (a few samples of this study predate the infection). Cell type and time point are not known. CDR3s include the opening cysteine and the closing phenylalanine or tryptophan. Each record gives: V gene, J gene, CDR3 protein.

TRBV6-1	TRBJ2-7	CASSESRDRGTYEQYF
TRBV13	TRBJ2-7	CASTNRGISYEQYF
TRBV7-9	TRBJ2-7	CASTPRGDSYEQYF
TRBV6-2/TRBV6-3	TRBJ2-3	CASSQDRTPTDTQYF
TRBV9	TRBJ2-6	CASIRRVSGANVLTF
TRBV7-3	TRBJ1-1	CASSLNGNQNTEAFF
TRBV4-1	TRBJ2-2	CASSQGQGDTGELFF
TRBV29-1	TRBJ2-1	CSVERYGTSSYNEQFF
TRBV7-2	TRBJ2-3	CASSPTGIRTDTQYF
TRBV5-1	TRBJ2-1	CASSTGLSDEQFF
TRBV27	TRBJ1-1	CASSLPGAEAFF
TRBV20-1	TRBJ1-1	CSARNRGYAEAFF